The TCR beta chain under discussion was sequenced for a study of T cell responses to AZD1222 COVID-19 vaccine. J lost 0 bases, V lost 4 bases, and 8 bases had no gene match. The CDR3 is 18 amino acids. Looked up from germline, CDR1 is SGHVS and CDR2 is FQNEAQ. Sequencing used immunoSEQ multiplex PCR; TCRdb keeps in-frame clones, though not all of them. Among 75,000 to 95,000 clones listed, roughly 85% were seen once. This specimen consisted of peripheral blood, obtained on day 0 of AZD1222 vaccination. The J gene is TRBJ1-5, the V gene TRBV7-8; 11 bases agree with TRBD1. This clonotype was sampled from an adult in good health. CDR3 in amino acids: CASSSSGTGGYSNQPQHF. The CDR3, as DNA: TGTGCCAGCAGCTCCTCCGGGACAGGGGGGTATAGCAATCAGCCCCAGCATTTT.